Below, one T cell receptor (beta chain) is given with its context. The sample belongs to a study of control samples from healthy donors and cancer patients. The CDR3 sequence is 16 residues long. Germline CDR1 reads SGHKS; CDR2 reads YYEKEE (reference sequence). V gave up 0 bases and J gave up 0 bases, with 10 bases separating them. Assay used: immunoSEQ multiplex PCR; TCRdb lists only in-frame clones, some missing. This table has some 150,000 clones, 85% to 95% appearing once. Sequencing was performed on blood. This TCR came from a man aged 40-50 years in good health. This chain connects TRBV5-5 to TRBJ2-4; D is perhaps TRBD2 (6 bases). DNA for the CDR3: TGTGCCAGCAGCTTGGGCGGGGTCCTAGCCAAAAACATTCAGTACTTC. Its translation is CASSLGGVLAKNIQYF.